The rows below give T cell receptor beta chains drawn from one sample of a study of PD-L1 blockade in urothelial cancer. Here immunoSEQ multiplex PCR was the method, and the copy in TCRdb shows in-frame clones only, minus some. The table has some 90,000 clones, about 90% seen once. This material consisted of PBMCs, taken around atezolizumab (anti-PD-L1) treatment. All receptors derive from a woman aged 80 or older with urothelial cancer. Both conserved end residues are part of each CDR3. The D gene is left open where the match is weak. Some rows have no size entry. The others give once, few or many, or a class for an expanded clone.

d_call	v_call	clone_size	j_call	cdr3_length	cdr3_aa	cdr3_nt
.	TRBV19	.	TRBJ1-1	15	CASSILRGRNTEAFF	TGTGCCAGTAGTATACTCCGGGGTAGGAACACTGAAGCTTTCTTT
.	TRBV29-1	.	TRBJ1-2	16	CSVSLGLGSKDYGYTF	TGCAGCGTTTCCCTAGGACTTGGCTCTAAGGACTATGGCTACACCTTC
TRBD1	TRBV27	.	TRBJ2-7	17	CASSLRTDRPYSYEQYF	TGTGCCAGCAGTTTACGGACGGACAGGCCTTACTCCTACGAGCAGTACTTC
.	TRBV19	.	TRBJ1-3	15	CASSLPGNPGNTIYF	TGTGCCAGTAGTCTGCCCGGGAACCCTGGAAACACCATATATTTT
.	TRBV25-1	.	TRBJ1-3	14	CASRAEVQGNTIYF	TGTGCCAGCAGGGCGGAGGTACAAGGAAACACCATATATTTT
.	TRBV7-9	.	TRBJ1-1	15	CASSIPSGVYTEAFF	TGTGCCAGCAGCATCCCGAGCGGGGTGTACACTGAAGCTTTCTTT
.	TRBV5-1	.	TRBJ2-5	14	CASSLAPEGETQYF	TGCGCCAGCAGCTTGGCCCCGGAGGGAGAGACCCAGTACTTC
.	TRBV27	.	TRBJ2-7	14	CASSPTPTAYEQYF	TGTGCCAGCAGTCCTACCCCGACAGCCTACGAGCAGTACTTC
TRBD2	TRBV2	.	TRBJ2-1	15	CASRRLAGVANEQFF	TGTGCCAGCAGACGTCTAGCGGGAGTGGCCAATGAGCAGTTCTTC
TRBD1	TRBV7-2	.	TRBJ1-4	15	CASSPKTGLWEKLFF	TGTGCCAGCAGCCCAAAGACAGGGTTGTGGGAAAAACTGTTTTTT
.	TRBV10-3	.	TRBJ1-5	13	CATHRDTNQPQHF	TGTGCCACCCACCGGGACACCAATCAGCCCCAGCATTTT
TRBD1	TRBV5-1	few	TRBJ1-2	15	CASSLGTGNNYGYTF	TGCGCCAGCAGCTTGGGGACAGGAAATAACTATGGCTACACCTTC
.	TRBV19	.	TRBJ2-1	15	CASAPSRQNDNEQFF	TGTGCCAGTGCCCCATCCCGACAGAATGACAATGAGCAGTTCTTC
TRBD2	TRBV5-4	.	TRBJ2-5	15	CASSPSGLAGQTQYF	TGTGCCAGCAGCCCCTCGGGACTAGCGGGACAAACCCAGTACTTC
.	TRBV5-4	.	TRBJ2-1	17	CASSQKQVGGTYNEQFF	TGTGCCAGCAGCCAAAAACAAGTAGGGGGTACCTACAATGAGCAGTTCTTC
.	TRBV11-1	.	TRBJ2-2	15	CASSANGGATGELFF	TGTGCCAGCAGCGCCAATGGGGGGGCCACCGGGGAGCTGTTTTTT
.	TRBV28	.	TRBJ1-5	13	CASSRGQYQPQHF	TGTGCCAGCAGCCGCGGACAGTATCAGCCCCAGCATTTT
TRBD2	TRBV27	.	TRBJ2-7	15	CASSFSGTISYEQYF	TGTGCCAGCAGCTTTAGCGGGACAATTTCCTACGAGCAGTACTTC
.	TRBV5-4	.	TRBJ2-1	15	CASSLVGRNYNEQFF	TGTGCCAGCAGCTTGGTGGGCAGGAACTACAATGAGCAGTTCTTC
TRBD2	TRBV7-2	once	TRBJ2-1	18	CASSLGSGRARAYNEQFF	TGTGCCAGCAGCTTAGGAAGCGGGAGGGCCAGGGCCTACAATGAGCAGTTCTTC
.	TRBV28	.	TRBJ2-5	14	CASSLAAPEGTQYF	TGTGCCAGCAGTTTAGCAGCACCAGAGGGGACCCAGTACTTC
.	TRBV9	.	TRBJ2-3	13	CASSVVVADTQYF	TGTGCCAGCAGCGTAGTGGTAGCGGATACGCAGTATTTT
.	TRBV6-1	.	TRBJ1-2	16	CASSDQGKTGLGGYTF	TGTGCCAGCAGTGACCAAGGGAAGACAGGACTGGGAGGCTACACCTTC
TRBD2	TRBV10-1	.	TRBJ2-1	16	CASSESVAGQYNEQFF	TGCGCCAGCAGTGAGTCTGTAGCGGGACAATACAATGAGCAGTTCTTC
TRBD1	TRBV5-1	.	TRBJ1-4	15	CASSLGSGGDEKLFF	TGCGCCAGCAGCTTGGGGTCAGGGGGAGATGAAAAACTGTTTTTT
TRBD2	TRBV5-5	.	TRBJ2-3	13	CASSLAGGDTQYF	TGTGCCAGCAGCTTGGCCGGGGGGGATACGCAGTATTTT
.	TRBV6-5	.	TRBJ2-3	14	CASRPSRGTDTQYF	TGTGCCAGCAGACCGTCCCGGGGAACAGATACGCAGTATTTT
TRBD2	TRBV11-2	few	TRBJ2-1	17	CASSLEIAGGLYNEQFF	TGTGCCAGCAGCTTGGAGATAGCGGGAGGGCTCTACAATGAGCAGTTCTTC
.	TRBV7-2	.	TRBJ2-1	17	CASSLGGGRGSYNEQFF	TGTGCCAGCAGCTTAGGGGGGGGCAGGGGTTCCTACAATGAGCAGTTCTTC
TRBD2	TRBV7-3	.	TRBJ2-3	17	CASSFTSGRTRGDTQYF	TGTGCCAGCAGCTTCACTAGCGGGAGGACACGGGGAGATACGCAGTATTTT
TRBD1	TRBV6-6	.	TRBJ2-3	15	CASKIQGVGADTQYF	TGTGCCAGCAAGATACAGGGGGTCGGCGCAGATACGCAGTATTTT
.	TRBV9	.	TRBJ1-1	13	CASSAQGSAEAFF	TGTGCCAGCAGCGCTCAGGGTTCCGCTGAAGCTTTCTTT
.	TRBV15	.	TRBJ1-2	14	CATSSAGANYGYTF	TGTGCCACCAGCAGCGCAGGGGCTAACTATGGCTACACCTTC
TRBD2	TRBV19	.	TRBJ2-1	16	CATQKPGLAPYNEQFF	TGTGCCACACAGAAACCGGGACTAGCCCCCTACAATGAGCAGTTCTTC
.	TRBV28	.	TRBJ2-7	15	CASNLQGGAFYEQYF	TGTGCCAGCAACCTACAAGGAGGGGCTTTTTACGAGCAGTACTTC
.	TRBV6-6	.	TRBJ2-3	12	CASSPTADTQYF	TGTGCCAGCAGCCCCACGGCAGATACGCAGTATTTT
TRBD1	TRBV18	.	TRBJ1-3	15	CASSTTGLSGNTIYF	TGTGCCAGCTCAACGACAGGGCTCTCTGGAAACACCATATATTTT
.	TRBV5-1	.	TRBJ1-1	15	CASSLRGGRTTEAFF	TGCGCCAGCAGCCTTAGGGGGGGCCGGACCACTGAAGCTTTCTTT